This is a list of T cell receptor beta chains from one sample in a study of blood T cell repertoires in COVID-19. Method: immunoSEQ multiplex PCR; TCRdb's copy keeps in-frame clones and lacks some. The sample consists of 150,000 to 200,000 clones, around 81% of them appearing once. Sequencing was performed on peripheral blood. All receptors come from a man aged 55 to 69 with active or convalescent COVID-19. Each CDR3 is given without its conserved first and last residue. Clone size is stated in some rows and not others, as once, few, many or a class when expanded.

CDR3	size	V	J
ASSQGARSVLT	once	TRBV18	TRBJ2-6
ASSAGLNTGELF	-	TRBV18	TRBJ2-2
ASSLFTRGGNTEAF	-	TRBV28	TRBJ1-1
ASSESGPTNTGELF	-	TRBV10-2	TRBJ2-2
ASRPTSGGNYEQY	few	TRBV2	TRBJ2-7
ASSSGTSGSSYNEQF	-	TRBV3-1/TRBV3-2	TRBJ2-1
ASSLAGTRPPETQY	-	TRBV7-9	TRBJ2-5
SVEFGTGIAETQY	-	TRBV29-1	TRBJ2-5
ASRPGGTAKNIQY	-	TRBV28	TRBJ2-4
SVEATAGNEQF	-	TRBV29-1	TRBJ2-1
ASRPPVNEKLF	-	TRBV6-6	TRBJ1-4
ASSQRRDGYGYT	-	TRBV14	TRBJ1-2
ASTRKNNLNQPQH	-	TRBV7-3	TRBJ1-5
ASSYRRGTHYGYT	-	TRBV6-2/TRBV6-3	TRBJ1-2
ASSDTGRGTYEQY	few	TRBV5-5	TRBJ2-7
ASSVVSGGLYNEQF	-	TRBV9	TRBJ2-1
ATQPNRGFSYEQY	-	TRBV6-5	TRBJ2-7
ASGGRSTDTQY	-	TRBV7-9	TRBJ2-3
ASSDWGPPAF	-	TRBV10-1	TRBJ1-1
ASSFPWGEAYGYT	-	TRBV7-2	TRBJ1-2
ASSEGQGGTGELF	-	TRBV9	TRBJ2-2
ASSTLQETNYGYT	once	TRBV10-2	TRBJ1-2
ASSFPSTGNNEQY	-	TRBV5-6	TRBJ2-7
ASYSPPQGKISSGANVLT	-	TRBV28	TRBJ2-6
ASSLDGDSDTEAF	few	TRBV7-9	TRBJ1-1
ASSLRQGATEAF	-	TRBV5-1	TRBJ1-1
ASSLIGDTGELF	-	TRBV5-1	TRBJ2-2
ASSKDGTGFNEKLF	-	TRBV21-1	TRBJ1-4
SAKGTGYNQPQH	-	TRBV29-1	TRBJ1-5
ASSWGGSRNEQF	-	TRBV5-4	TRBJ2-1
ASSRPTGVYGNTIY	-	TRBV19	TRBJ1-3
ASSLGLAGGTDTQY	-	TRBV27	TRBJ2-3
ASSDGKSTDTQY	-	TRBV10-2	TRBJ2-3
ASSPTQGKQY	-	TRBV28	TRBJ2-7
ASSPASVNEQF	-	TRBV6-5	TRBJ2-1
ASSQQGASNEKLF	once	TRBV18	TRBJ1-4
ASSQKSAGGTDTQY	-	TRBV4-2	TRBJ2-3
ASSYQDRGGYGYT	-	TRBV3-1/TRBV3-2	TRBJ1-2
ASSWGQYTQY	once	TRBV12-3/TRBV12-4	TRBJ2-3
ASYIVGRGRETQY	-	TRBV5-4	TRBJ2-5
ASSYIGGTNTEAF	-	TRBV6-5	TRBJ1-1
ASSGGTGHEKLF	-	TRBV19	TRBJ1-4
ASSWGTSAYEQY	-	TRBV7-8	TRBJ2-7
ASAGGSNSPLH	-	TRBV28	TRBJ1-6
ASSPRGSSYNSPLH	once	TRBV6-6	TRBJ1-6
ASSPGGLGEQF	-	TRBV19	TRBJ2-1
ASSQDPRQGWGNQPQH	-	TRBV3-1/TRBV3-2	TRBJ1-5
ASSGDGAASGKLF	-	TRBV9	TRBJ1-4
ASSSPGPGWNSPLH	-	TRBV5-6	TRBJ1-6
ASSYATQSNYGYT	-	TRBV6-6	TRBJ1-2
SVESRELEGYT	few	TRBV29-1	TRBJ1-2
ASSVSGRGATEQF	few	TRBV3-1/TRBV3-2	TRBJ2-1
ASSPKLAGGYTGELF	-	TRBV5-5	TRBJ2-2
ASSLLGTHGGNTIY	-	TRBV5-5	TRBJ1-3
ASSRRQGPGQETQY	once	TRBV5-1	TRBJ2-5
ASSFDEKLF	-	TRBV7-9	TRBJ1-4
ASSRGGTSGDNEQF	-	TRBV5-1	TRBJ2-1
ASSIRSPPGYT	-	TRBV19	TRBJ1-2